The present TCR beta chain was sequenced within a study of cytomegalovirus exposure and HLA in healthy donors. Points from the study as a whole: First-cohort TCR clusters were later found to tend to co-occur in the 90 to 150 validation repertoires. Researchers counted 150 to 200 TCR beta chains as cytomegalovirus-associated.

In its sample, this clone was seen once. Its specificity is not known. The CDR3 runs 13 residues. The germline gives CDR1 LGHNA, CDR2 YNFKEQ. The V end lost 4 bases, the J end lost 7 bases, and 10 bases lay between the germline ends. The data were produced by immunoSEQ multiplex PCR, yet TCRdb's version contains in-frame clones alone and is incomplete. The data hold about 150,000 clones, with more than 80% observed a single time. This receptor was taken from a woman between 25 and 40 years old in good health and CMV-seropositive. Specimen: PBMCs. The chain employs TRBV4-2 and TRBJ1-4, with D hard to call. This CDR3 is CASSPGGSEKLFF. The CDR3 nucleotides read TGTGCCAGCAGCCCCGGTGGGAGTGAAAAACTGTTTTTT.